This TCR beta chain was sequenced in a study of blood T cell repertoires in COVID-19. Study at large: Samples representing acute and convalescent COVID-19 were sourced from the United States, Italy and Spain. Sources were T cells, B-cell-depleted T cells, or PBMCs; the material itself was cDNA or gDNA.

Original processing methods: Amplification of reference gene primers provided the estimated nucleated cell counts. Some clones are missing from TCRdb's copy, which holds only in-frame ones; the method was immunoSEQ multiplex PCR. The V and J calls and the clone size are those of that table, but D and trimming were determined from the DNA. The data show over 350,000 clones, 88% seen once. The CDR3 contains 16 residues. CDR1 is LGHDT and CDR2 is YNNKEL in the germline V gene (reference sequence). The J segment lost 13 bases and the V segment lost 3 bases, leaving 13 bases of the junction unmatched. Those who participated ranged in age from roughly 18 to 90 years and resided in about two dozen US areas.

This sequence joins TRBV3-1 (or the pseudogene TRBV3-2) and TRBJ2-1; 12 nucleotides agree with TRBD2. This TCR came from a woman in her thirties with acute COVID-19. Sequenced sample: PBMCs or T cells enriched from blood (not recorded which). CDR3 in amino acids: CASSHDLLAGGDGQFF. CDR3 sequence (DNA): TGTGCCAGCAGCCATGACCTACTAGCGGGGGGCGATGGTCAGTTCTTC.